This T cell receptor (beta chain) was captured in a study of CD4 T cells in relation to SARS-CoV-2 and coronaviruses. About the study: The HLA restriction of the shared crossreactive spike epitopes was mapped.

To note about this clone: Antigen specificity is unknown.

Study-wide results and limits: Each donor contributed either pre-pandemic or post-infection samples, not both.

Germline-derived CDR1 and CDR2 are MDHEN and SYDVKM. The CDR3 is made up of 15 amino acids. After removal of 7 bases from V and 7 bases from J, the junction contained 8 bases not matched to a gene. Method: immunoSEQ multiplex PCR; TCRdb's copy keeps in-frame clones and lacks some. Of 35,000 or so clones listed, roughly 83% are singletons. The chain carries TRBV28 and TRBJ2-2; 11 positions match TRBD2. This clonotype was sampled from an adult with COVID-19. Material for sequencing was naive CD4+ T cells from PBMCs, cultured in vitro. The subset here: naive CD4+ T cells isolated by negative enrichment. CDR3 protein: CASTHSGRAIGELFF. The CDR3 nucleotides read TGTGCCAGCACCCATAGCGGGAGGGCCATCGGGGAGCTGTTTTTT.